The 27 T cell receptor beta chains below come from one sample, sequenced in a study of cytomegalovirus exposure and HLA in healthy donors. 60 Vbeta and 13 Jbeta primers were used in PCR. TCRdb's table, derived via immunoSEQ multiplex PCR, lists solely in-frame clones and lacks some. The sample holds 90,000 to 120,000 clones; over 75% are singletons and the top ten take more than 2%. The source material was PBMCs. These TCRs come from a man aged 30-40 years in good health and CMV-seronegative.

J is TRBJ2-1 and V is TRBV30; the D is unclear. Trimming removed 1 base from V and 1 base from J, with 11 bases in between. The CDR3 runs 15 residues. Germline values: CDR1 GTSNPN, CDR2 SVGIG (reference sequence). The CDR3 DNA reads as TGTGCCTGGAGTGCCCTTGCTAATTCCTACAATGAGCAGTTCTTC. It specifies CAWSALANSYNEQFF.

The rearrangement links TRBV25-1 to TRBJ2-6; D perhaps matches TRBD1 (6 bases). The CDR3 spans 16 residues. Germline lookup yields CDR1 MGHDK and CDR2 SYGVNS. V was clipped by 5 bases and J by 0 bases, with 11 bases between them. CDR3: CASSTHRDSGANVLTF. In nucleotides, the CDR3 is TGTGCCAGCAGTACCCACAGGGACTCTGGGGCCAACGTCCTGACTTTC.

The V call is TRBV30, the J call TRBJ1-5, with D uncertain. The CDR3 covers 14 residues. Germline assignment: CDR1 GTSNPN and CDR2 SVGIG (reference sequence). Deletions cut 2 bases from V and 0 bases from J, with 8 bases between. The CDR3 protein is CAWSNTYSNQPQHF. DNA for the CDR3: TGTGCCTGGAGTAACACGTATAGCAATCAGCCCCAGCATTTT.

The rearrangement uses TRBV6-5 and TRBJ1-6, with 7 bases aligning to TRBD1. Unmatched junction bases numbered 6, after V lost 7 bases and J lost 6 bases. CDR3 size: 14 residues. CDR1 and CDR2 from the germline V gene are MNHEY and SVGAGI. The CDR3 region is CASNPDRVNSPLHF. The CDR3 coding sequence is TGTGCCAGCAACCCAGACAGGGTTAATTCACCCCTCCACTTT.

The chain joins TRBV6-1 to TRBJ2-5; 8 bases line up with TRBD2. Germline assignment: CDR1 MNHNS and CDR2 SASEGT. The CDR3 has 15 amino acids. The junction had 7 bases not matched to a gene; V was cut back by 2 bases and J by 5 bases. Here the CDR3 DNA reads TGTGCCAGCAGTGAAAGGGCGGGAGGCGCGGAGACCCAGTACTTC. It specifies CASSERAGGAETQYF.

This clone has only one observation. J is TRBJ1-2 and V is TRBV5-1; D is uncertain. The CDR3 length is 13 residues. Per the germline V gene, CDR1 is SGHRS and CDR2 is YFSETQ. Trimming pared 0 bases from V and 2 bases from J, leaving 5 bases between. CDR3 loop: CASSLAENYGYTF. In DNA form, the CDR3 reads TGCGCCAGCAGCTTGGCGGAGAACTATGGCTACACCTTC.

The DNA of the CDR3 is TGCGCCAGCAGCTTGGATGGGTTCATGGGCGCAGATACGCAGTATTTT. Protein product: CASSLDGFMGADTQYF. V usage is TRBV5-1 and J usage is TRBJ2-3; D is uncertain. V gave up 0 bases and J gave up 4 bases, with 15 bases separating them. The CDR3 length is 16 residues. CDR1 is SGHRS, CDR2 YFSETQ, per germline.

The chain couples TRBV27 to TRBJ2-4, with D maybe TRBD1 (7 bases). Germline loops: CDR1 MNHEY, CDR2 SMNVEV (reference sequence). This CDR3 contains 15 residues. Trimming removed 6 bases from V and 3 bases from J, with 15 bases in between. CDR3 coding DNA: TGTGCCAGCAGCCGATCCAGGGGGGACAAAAACATTCAGTACTTC. Its translation is CASSRSRGDKNIQYF.

For the CDR3, the DNA is TGTGCCAGCGGATGGCAGGGGACATACCAAGACATTCAGTACTTC. Protein product: CASGWQGTYQDIQYF. V is TRBV27 and J is TRBJ2-4; a possible D gene is TRBD1 (6 bases). Trimming removed 8 bases at V and 8 bases at J, with 22 bases between. Per the germline V gene, CDR1 is MNHEY and CDR2 is SMNVEV (reference sequence). This CDR3 has 15 residues.

The V gene is TRBV13, the J gene TRBJ1-1; unclear D gene. The CDR3 runs 12 residues. CDR1 is PRHDT, CDR2 FYEKMQ, per germline (reference sequence). The germline V and J ends were trimmed by 5 bases and 1 base, with 5 bases remaining between them. The CDR3 reads CASSDKNTEAFF. CDR3 bases: TGTGCCAGCAGCGACAAGAACACTGAAGCTTTCTTT. The whole variable domain, filled in from reference TRBV13 and TRBJ1-1, reads AAGVIQSPRHLIKEKRETATLKCYPIPRHDTVYWYQQGPGQDPQFLISFYEKMQSDKGSIPDRFSAQQFSDYHSELNMSSLELGDSALYFCASSDKNTEAFFGQGTRLTVV.

The chain employs TRBV5-8 and TRBJ1-6, with D perhaps TRBD1 (5 bases). Germline V gene sequence: CDR1 SGHTS, CDR2 YDEGEE. This CDR3 comprises 13 residues. V lost 3 bases and J lost 10, with 11 bases in between. CDR3 residues: CASSSQGFSPLHF. The CDR3 DNA is TGTGCCAGCAGCTCGCAGGGTTTCTCACCCCTCCACTTT.

V is TRBV21-1 and J is TRBJ1-1; the DNA was not compared with TRBD1, the D call given in the table. TRBV21-1 represents a pseudogene. The CDR3 runs to 15 residues. The CDR3 loop is CASSSLGQGETEAFF. The CDR3, as DNA: TGTGCCAGCAGCAGCCTTGGACAGGGCGAGACTGAAGCTTTCTTT.

CDR3 in amino acids: CASGDNSNQPQHF. The CDR3 DNA is TGTGCCAGCGGCGACAATAGCAATCAGCCCCAGCATTTT. The J gene is TRBJ1-5, the V gene TRBV11-2, with no clear D. V lost 8 bases and J lost 0, with 8 bases in between. CDR3 length equals 13 residues. CDR1 SGHAT and CDR2 FQNNGV come from the germline V gene. Together with reference TRBV11-2 and TRBJ1-5, the CDR3 gives the full variable domain: EAGVAQSPRYKIIEKRQSVAFWCNPISGHATLYWYQQILGQGPKLLIQFQNNGVVDDSQLPKDRFSAERLKGVDSTLKIQPAKLEDSAVYLCASGDNSNQPQHFGDGTRLSIL.

The V and J genes are TRBV5-1 and TRBJ2-7; D remains unclear. The V gene's germline CDR1 is SGHRS and CDR2 YFSETQ. The CDR3 length is 13 residues. Deletions cut 0 bases from V and 3 bases from J, with 7 bases between. This chain's CDR3 is CASSLDVSYEQYF. The CDR3 DNA reads TGCGCCAGCAGCTTGGACGTTAGCTACGAGCAGTACTTC.

V gene TRBV6-1 combines with J gene TRBJ2-7; possibly TRBD2 for D (6 bases). Germline CDR1 is MNHNS and CDR2 is SASEGT. This CDR3 spans 14 amino acids. Trimming shortened V by 2 bases and J by 6 bases, and 14 bases separated the two germline ends. CDR3 sequence (DNA): TGTGCCAGCAGTGAAATCGGTCAGGGAGGCGAGCAGTACTTC. It specifies CASSEIGQGGEQYF.

This chain joins TRBV5-1 and TRBJ2-7, with D possibly TRBD1 on 6 matching bases. The CDR3 consists of 13 residues. Trimming took off 3 bases at V and 0 bases at J, with 7 bases between the two ends. CDR1 SGHRS and CDR2 YFSETQ come from the germline V gene. The CDR3 DNA follows: TGCGCCAGCAGCTGGACAGTCTCCTACGAGCAGTACTTC. Translated, it gives CASSWTVSYEQYF.

The chain is built from TRBV14 and TRBJ1-4; 8 bases agree with TRBD1. The CDR3 runs to 14 residues. J lost 5 bases, V lost 1 base, and 0 bases had no gene match. Germline V CDR1 and CDR2: SGHDN, FVKESK. CDR3 nucleotides: TGTGCCAGCAGCCAAGGACAGGGGAATGAAAAACTGTTTTTT. It translates to CASSQGQGNEKLFF.

Here the CDR3 DNA reads TGTGCCAGCAGTGAACCCTCCGACAGGCAAATTGAACCGGGCACAGATACGCAGTATTTT. Its protein product is CASSEPSDRQIEPGTDTQYF. The chain links TRBV2 to TRBJ2-3; TRBD1 is a possible D gene (6 bases). The ends were cut back, 2 bases at V and 1 base at J, with 25 bases in the middle. CDR1 is SNHLY and CDR2 is FYNNEI in the germline V gene. This CDR3 is built from 20 residues.

The chain links TRBV29-1 to TRBJ2-2, with a weak D call TRBD2 (6 bases). V was cut by 3 bases and J by 2 bases, with 16 bases left in between. The germline CDR1 and CDR2 sequences are SQVTM and ANQGSEA. This CDR3 is built from 16 residues. The CDR3 spells CSVDAGFGLNTGELFF. CDR3 coding DNA: TGCAGCGTTGATGCAGGGTTCGGACTAAACACCGGGGAGCTGTTTTTT.

The gene calls are TRBV15 and TRBJ2-1; a weak D match, TRBD2 (5 bases). Trimming took 1 base from V and 2 from J, leaving 9 bases between them. CDR1 is LNHNV and CDR2 is YYDKDF in the germline V gene (reference sequence). The CDR3 length is 15 residues. CDR3 loop: CATSRGGGAYNEQFF. The CDR3 coding sequence is TGTGCCACCAGCAGAGGAGGAGGCGCCTACAATGAGCAGTTCTTC.

There are a few counts of this clone. The chain carries TRBV4-1 and TRBJ2-7, with TRBD1 matching over 9 bases. Trimming at V came to 1 base and at J to 5 bases, leaving 12 bases not matched to a gene. Germline CDR1 and CDR2: MGHRA and YSYEKL. The CDR3 loop spans 17 amino acids. This CDR3 is CASSQGRLGTGKNEQYF. CDR3 nucleotide sequence: TGCGCCAGCAGCCAAGGACGGCTCGGGACAGGGAAAAACGAGCAGTACTTC.

J is TRBJ2-6 and V is TRBV5-6, with D possibly being TRBD2 (6 bases). The CDR3 extends over 14 amino acids. Germline V lookup: CDR1 SGHDT, CDR2 YYEEEE. V lost 5 bases and J 3 bases, leaving 9 bases between the germline ends. The CDR3, as DNA: TGTGCCAGCAGAGAGGGAGGTGGGGCCAACGTCCTGACTTTC. Amino acids: CASREGGGANVLTF.

V usage is TRBV6-1 and J usage is TRBJ2-7; 11 bases map to TRBD2. The ends lost 9 bases at V and 2 bases at J; junction bases unmatched: 6. CDR1 and CDR2 from the germline V gene are MNHNS and SASEGT. The length of the CDR3 is 14 residues. In DNA, the CDR3 is TGTGCCAGTCTGACTAGCGGGGCACCCTACGAGCAGTACTTC. It codes for CASLTSGAPYEQYF.

The chain joins TRBV6-5 to TRBJ2-5; tentative D call: TRBD2 (6 bases). The germline V and J ends were trimmed by 7 bases and 2 bases, with 17 bases remaining between them. This CDR3 is 15 amino acids long. Germline V gene sequence: CDR1 MNHEY, CDR2 SVGAGI. The CDR3 region has the DNA TGTGCCAGCAACTCCCGGGACTTCAATCAAGAGACCCAGTACTTC. Protein product: CASNSRDFNQETQYF.

The chain joins TRBV29-1 to TRBJ2-5; tentatively, D is TRBD1 (5 bases). V lost 8 bases and J lost 1, with 14 bases in between. The length of the CDR3 is 13 residues. Germline V gene sequence: CDR1 SQVTM, CDR2 ANQGSEA. CDR3: CSSATGPQETQYF. The CDR3 coding sequence is TGCAGCTCCGCAACAGGACCCCAAGAGACCCAGTACTTC.

V usage is TRBV19 and J usage is TRBJ2-7; 7 nucleotides line up with TRBD1. CDR3 size: 15 residues. Trimming cost V 5 bases and J 3 bases; bases outside gene matches: 10. Per the germline V gene, CDR1 is LNHDA and CDR2 is SQIVND (reference sequence). The CDR3 DNA reads as TGTGCCAGTAGTCCTCGGACAGGAATCAACTACGAGCAGTACTTC. It translates to CASSPRTGINYEQYF.

CDR3 in DNA: TGTGCCTTCGGACAGGGGGCCTACGAGCAGTACTTC. It translates to CAFGQGAYEQYF. This chain connects TRBV30 to TRBJ2-7, with 10 bases that match TRBD1. The CDR3 is 12 amino acids. Germline CDR1 and CDR2: GTSNPN and SVGIG (reference sequence). Losses at the gene ends were 7 bases for V and 2 bases for J; bases not matched to a gene: 2.